This TCR beta chain came from a study of T cell changes during pregnancy in multiple sclerosis. V lost 4 bases, J lost 13 bases, and 4 bases stayed unmatched. The CDR3 is 13 amino acids. Germline-derived CDR1 and CDR2 are SGHTA and FQGNSA. The repertoire was sequenced with immunoSEQ multiplex PCR; TCRdb's copy has only in-frame clones and lacks some. The sample has about 61,000 clones; approximately 93% are singletons. The V gene is TRBV7-2, the J gene TRBJ2-1; TRBD2 agrees at 13 bases. The receptor was isolated from a female donor with multiple sclerosis, enrolled in a pregnancy study. The specimen comprised CD8+ T cells from peripheral blood mononuclear cells, sampled in the third trimester of pregnancy. DNA for the CDR3: TGTGCCAGCAGCTCAAGGACTAGCGGGAGTCAGTTCTTC. Protein product: CASSSRTSGSQFF.